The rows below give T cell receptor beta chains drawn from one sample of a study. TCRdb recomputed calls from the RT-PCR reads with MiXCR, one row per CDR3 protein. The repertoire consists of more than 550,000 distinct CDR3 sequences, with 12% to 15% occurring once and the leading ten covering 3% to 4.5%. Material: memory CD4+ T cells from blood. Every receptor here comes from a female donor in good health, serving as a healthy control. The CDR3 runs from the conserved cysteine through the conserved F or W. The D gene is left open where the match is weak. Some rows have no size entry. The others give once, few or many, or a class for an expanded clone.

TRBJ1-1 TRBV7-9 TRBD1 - TGTGCCAGCAGCTCACCTCCGACAGGGATGAACACTGAAGCTTTCTTT CASSSPPTGMNTEAFF
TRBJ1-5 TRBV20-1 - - TGCAGTGCTAGAGGGGGAGGATGGGAAAAGTTAGGTCAGCCCCAGCATTTT CSARGGGWEKLGQPQHF
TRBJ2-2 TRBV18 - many TGTGCCAGCTCACCACGGCGCGGGGAGCTGTTTTTT CASSPRRGELFF
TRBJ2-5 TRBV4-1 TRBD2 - TGCGCCAGCAGCCAATCTCCCCGGGAGGGAGGGGAGACCCAGTACTTC CASSQSPREGGETQYF
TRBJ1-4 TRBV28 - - TGTGCCAGCCGATGGGGCCCAAATGAAAAACTGTTTTTT CASRWGPNEKLFF
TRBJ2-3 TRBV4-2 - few TGTGCCAGCAGCCAAGAGGTTCTAGAGGAAGATACGCAGTATTTT CASSQEVLEEDTQYF
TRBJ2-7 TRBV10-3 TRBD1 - TGTGCCATCAGACAACCGGACAGGGCCTACGAGCAGTACTTC CAIRQPDRAYEQYF
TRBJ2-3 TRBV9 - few TGTGCCAGCAGCGAGACGGGTGTGGATACGCAGTATTTT CASSETGVDTQYF
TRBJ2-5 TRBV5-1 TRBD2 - TGCGCCAGCAAGATAGCGGGAGAAGAGACCCAGTACTTC CASKIAGEETQYF
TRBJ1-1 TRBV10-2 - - TGCGCCAGCAGTCCACTGCGGACTGAAGCTTTCTTT CASSPLRTEAFF
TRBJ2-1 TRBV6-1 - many TGTGCCAGCAGTGGAGGGTGGGGGATGGATGAGCAGTTCTTC CASSGGWGMDEQFF
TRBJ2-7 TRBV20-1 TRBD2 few TGCAGCCACGGACTAGCGGGAGTCTACGAGCAGTACTTC CSHGLAGVYEQYF
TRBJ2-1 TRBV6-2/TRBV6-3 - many TGTGCCAGCAGCTTGGCCGGCCTTACCTACAATGAGCAGTTCTTC CASSLAGLTYNEQFF
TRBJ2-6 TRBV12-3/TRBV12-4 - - TGTGCCAGTGGGACCTATGGTGGGGCCAACGTCCTGACTTTC CASGTYGGANVLTF
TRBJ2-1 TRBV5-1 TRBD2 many TGTGCCAGCAGCTTCGGCGGGGGATCCTACAATGAGCAGTTCTTC CASSFGGGSYNEQFF
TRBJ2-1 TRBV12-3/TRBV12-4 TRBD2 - TGTGCCAGCAGGACAGGACTAGCGGGATGGGGTTCCTACAATGAGCAGTTCTTC CASRTGLAGWGSYNEQFF
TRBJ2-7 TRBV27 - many TGTGCCAGCAGTATACTTGGAGAAGGAGCCGAGCAGTACTTC CASSILGEGAEQYF
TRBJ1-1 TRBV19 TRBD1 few TGTGCCAGTATGTGGACAGGGATGAACACTGAAGCTTTCTTT CASMWTGMNTEAFF
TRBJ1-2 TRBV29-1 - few TGCAGCGTTGATTCAGGACTGTATGGCTACACCTTC CSVDSGLYGYTF
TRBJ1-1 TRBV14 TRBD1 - TGTGCCAGCAGCAACGGGACAGGCAGCTTGAACACTGAAGCTTTCTTT CASSNGTGSLNTEAFF
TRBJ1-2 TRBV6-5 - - TGTGCCAGCAGGCGACAGGAGAACTATGGCTACACCTTC CASRRQENYGYTF
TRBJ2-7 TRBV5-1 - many TGCGCCAGCAGCCTGCAGGGGGGCACCTACGAGCAGTACTTC CASSLQGGTYEQYF
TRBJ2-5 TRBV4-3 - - TGCGCCAGCAGCCAAGAAGCGAAAGAGACCCAGTACTTC CASSQEAKETQYF
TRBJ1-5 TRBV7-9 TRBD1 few TGTGCCAGCAGCTCCCACAGGGGGGAGCAGCCCCAGCATTTT CASSSHRGEQPQHF
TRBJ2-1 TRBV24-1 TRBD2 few TGTGCCACCAGTGATTACACCGGGAGGGCCTACAATGAGCAGTTCTTC CATSDYTGRAYNEQFF
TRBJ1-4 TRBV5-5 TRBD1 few TGTGCCAGCAGCTTGGTTGGGACAGGGGACGAAAAACTGTTTTTT CASSLVGTGDEKLFF
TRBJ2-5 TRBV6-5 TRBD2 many TGTGCCAGCAGTACAGCGGGAGGGCCCTCGGAGACCCAGTACTTC CASSTAGGPSETQYF